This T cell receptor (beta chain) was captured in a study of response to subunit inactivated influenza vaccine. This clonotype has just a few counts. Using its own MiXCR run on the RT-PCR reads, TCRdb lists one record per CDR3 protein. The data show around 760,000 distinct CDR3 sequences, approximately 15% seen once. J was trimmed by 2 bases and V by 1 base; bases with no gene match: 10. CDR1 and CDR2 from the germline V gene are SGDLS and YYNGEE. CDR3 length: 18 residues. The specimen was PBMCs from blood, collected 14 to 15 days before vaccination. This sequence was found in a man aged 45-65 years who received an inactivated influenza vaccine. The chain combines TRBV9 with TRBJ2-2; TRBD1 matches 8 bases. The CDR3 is CASSVRFRGQGNTGELFF. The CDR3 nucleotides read TGTGCCAGCAGCGTAAGGTTCCGAGGACAGGGTAACACCGGGGAGCTGTTTTTT.